The 5 T cell receptor beta chains below were found in one sample sequenced in a study of CXCR3-negative and CXCR3-positive naive CD8 T cells. The libraries of TRB cDNA were constructed through 5' RACE using UMI labels. Each CDR3 protein gets one entry in TCRdb, which reprocessed the 5' RACE reads and gives no DNA. There are roughly 71,000 distinct CDR3 sequences in the sample, with approximately 1.5% held by the top ten. Source material: naive CXCR3- CD8+ T cells from blood. Subset noted: CD45RO-CCR7+CD27+CD95- naive CD8+ T cells lacking CXCR3 (TNR3-). The receptor set was obtained from a human donor in good health. Some clones in this sample may be carry-over from other donors' samples.

The chain carries TRBV6-5 and TRBJ2-5; TCRdb gives TRBD1 as the D gene, but with no DNA this cannot be confirmed. CDR1 and CDR2 (germline): MNHEY, SVGAGI. The CDR3 length is 14 residues. CDR3 in amino acids: CASSIQGVEETQYF.

V and J are TRBV13 and TRBJ2-1; TCRdb calls TRBD2, which cannot be checked without DNA. This CDR3 is 21 amino acids long. Germline V gene sequence: CDR1 PRHDT, CDR2 FYEKMQ (reference sequence). CDR3 region: CASSFRPSLGGQGLAMDEQFF.

The rearrangement joins TRBV29-1 to TRBJ2-2; the D call from TCRdb, TRBD1, cannot be confirmed without DNA. This CDR3 region has 15 residues. Looked up from germline, CDR1 is SQVTM and CDR2 is ANQGSEA. This chain's CDR3 is CSVVLRDTNTGELFF.

The chain couples TRBV7-9 to TRBJ2-3; with no DNA, the TCRdb D assignment of TRBD2 cannot be verified. CDR1 is SEHNR, CDR2 FQNEAQ, per germline (reference sequence). The CDR3 loop spans 16 amino acids. CDR3 in amino acids: CASSPYGGARTDTQYF.

This chain connects TRBV5-1 to TRBJ2-1; TCRdb's D call, TRBD2, is unchecked because there is no DNA. This CDR3 comprises 14 residues. Germline CDR1 is SGHRS and CDR2 is YFSETQ. CDR3 sequence: CASTWTSGYNEQFF.